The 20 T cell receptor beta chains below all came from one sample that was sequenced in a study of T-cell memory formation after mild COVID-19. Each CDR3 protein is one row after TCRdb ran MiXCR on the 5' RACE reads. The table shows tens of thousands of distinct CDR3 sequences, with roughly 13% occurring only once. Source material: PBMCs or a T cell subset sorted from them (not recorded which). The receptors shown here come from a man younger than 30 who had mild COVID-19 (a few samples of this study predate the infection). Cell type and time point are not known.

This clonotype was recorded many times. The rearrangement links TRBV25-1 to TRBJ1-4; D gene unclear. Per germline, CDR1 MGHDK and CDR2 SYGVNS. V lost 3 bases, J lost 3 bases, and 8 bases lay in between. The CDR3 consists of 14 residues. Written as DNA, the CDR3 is TGTGCCAGCAGTGATATACAGTCTAATGAAAAACTGTTTTTT. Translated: CASSDIQSNEKLFF.

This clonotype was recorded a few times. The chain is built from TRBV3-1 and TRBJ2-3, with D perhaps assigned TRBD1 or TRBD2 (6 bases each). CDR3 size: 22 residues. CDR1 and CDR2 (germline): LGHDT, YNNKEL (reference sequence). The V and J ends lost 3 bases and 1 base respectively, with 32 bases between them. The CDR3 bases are TGTGCCAGCAGCCACAATAGAGGAAGTGGGACTGGGTGGGGGCGAGGCACAGATACGCAGTATTTT. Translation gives CASSHNRGSGTGWGRGTDTQYF.

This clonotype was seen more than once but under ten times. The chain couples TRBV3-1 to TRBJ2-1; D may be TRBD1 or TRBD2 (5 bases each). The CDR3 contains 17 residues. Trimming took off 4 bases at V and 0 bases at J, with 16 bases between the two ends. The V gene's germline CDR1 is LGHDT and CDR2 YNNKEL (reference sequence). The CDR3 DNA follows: TGTGCCAGCAGCCCCAATTTTTGGGGGAGCTCCTACAATGAGCAGTTCTTC. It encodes CASSPNFWGSSYNEQFF.

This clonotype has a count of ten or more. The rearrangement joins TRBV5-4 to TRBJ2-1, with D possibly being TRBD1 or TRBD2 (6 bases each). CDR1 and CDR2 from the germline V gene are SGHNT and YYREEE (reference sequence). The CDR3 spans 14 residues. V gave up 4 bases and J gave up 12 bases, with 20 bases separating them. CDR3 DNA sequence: TGTGCCAGCAGCCCTACGGGGGCCCGTGGGTTGCAGTTCTTC. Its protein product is CASSPTGARGLQFF.

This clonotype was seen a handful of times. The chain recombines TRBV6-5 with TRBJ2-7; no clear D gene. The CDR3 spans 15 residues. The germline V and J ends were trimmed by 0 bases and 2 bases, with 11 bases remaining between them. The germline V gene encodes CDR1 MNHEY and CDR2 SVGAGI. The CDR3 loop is CASSYSLANTYEQYF. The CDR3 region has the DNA TGTGCCAGCAGTTACTCCCTTGCCAACACCTACGAGCAGTACTTC.

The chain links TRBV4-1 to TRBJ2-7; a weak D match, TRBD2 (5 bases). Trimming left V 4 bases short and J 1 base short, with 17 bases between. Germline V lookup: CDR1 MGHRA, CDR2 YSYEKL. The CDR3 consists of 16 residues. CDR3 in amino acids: CASSPGVARRSYEQYF. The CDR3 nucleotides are TGCGCCAGCAGCCCTGGGGTCGCTCGGAGGTCCTACGAGCAGTACTTC.

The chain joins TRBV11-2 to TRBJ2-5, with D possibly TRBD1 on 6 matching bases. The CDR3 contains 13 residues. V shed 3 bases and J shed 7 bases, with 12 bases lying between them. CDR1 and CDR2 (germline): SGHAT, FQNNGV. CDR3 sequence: CASSLGAGRTQYF. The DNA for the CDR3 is TGTGCCAGCAGCTTGGGGGCTGGACGGACCCAGTACTTC.

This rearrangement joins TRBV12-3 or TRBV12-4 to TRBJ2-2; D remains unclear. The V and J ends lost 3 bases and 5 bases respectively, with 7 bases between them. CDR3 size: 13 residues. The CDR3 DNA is TGTGCCAGCAGTTTCGGCCGGACCGGGGAGCTGTTTTTT. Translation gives CASSFGRTGELFF.

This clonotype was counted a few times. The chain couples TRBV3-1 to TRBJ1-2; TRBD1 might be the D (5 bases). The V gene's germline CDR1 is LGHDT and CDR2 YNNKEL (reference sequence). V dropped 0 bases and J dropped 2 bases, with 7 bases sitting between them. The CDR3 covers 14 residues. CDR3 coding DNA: TGTGCCAGCAGCCAAGACAGGGCAAACTATGGCTACACCTTC. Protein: CASSQDRANYGYTF.

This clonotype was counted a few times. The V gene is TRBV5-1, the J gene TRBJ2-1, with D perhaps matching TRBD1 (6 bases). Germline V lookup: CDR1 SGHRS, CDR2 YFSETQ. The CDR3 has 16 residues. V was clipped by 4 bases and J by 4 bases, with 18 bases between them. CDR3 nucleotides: TGCGCCAGCAGCCTTGATCTGAGGACAGATTACAATGAGCAGTTCTTC. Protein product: CASSLDLRTDYNEQFF.

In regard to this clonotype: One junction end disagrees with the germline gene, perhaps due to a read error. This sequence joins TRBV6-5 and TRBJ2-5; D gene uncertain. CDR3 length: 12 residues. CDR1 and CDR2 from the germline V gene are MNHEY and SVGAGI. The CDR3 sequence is CASSYEQGTQYF. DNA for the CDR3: TGTGCCAGCAGTTACGAGCAAGGGACCCAGTACTTC.

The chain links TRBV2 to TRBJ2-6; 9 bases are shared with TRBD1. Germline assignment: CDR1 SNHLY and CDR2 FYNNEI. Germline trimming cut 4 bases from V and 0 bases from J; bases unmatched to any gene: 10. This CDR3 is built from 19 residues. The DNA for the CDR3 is TGTGCCAGCAGTGGGAGTTGGACAGGGGTGAGCTCTGGGGCCAACGTCCTGACTTTC. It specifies CASSGSWTGVSSGANVLTF.

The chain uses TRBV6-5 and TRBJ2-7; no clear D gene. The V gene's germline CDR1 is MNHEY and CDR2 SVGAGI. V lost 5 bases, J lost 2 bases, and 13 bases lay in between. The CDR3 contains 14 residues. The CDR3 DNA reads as TGTGCCAGCAGTCCATGGACGGACCCCTACGAGCAGTACTTC. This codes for CASSPWTDPYEQYF.

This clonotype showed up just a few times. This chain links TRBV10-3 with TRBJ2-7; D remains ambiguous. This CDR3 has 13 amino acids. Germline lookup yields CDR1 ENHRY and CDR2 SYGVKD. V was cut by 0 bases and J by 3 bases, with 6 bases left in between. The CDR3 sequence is CAISESTGYEQYF. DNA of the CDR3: TGTGCCATCAGTGAGTCGACGGGCTACGAGCAGTACTTC.

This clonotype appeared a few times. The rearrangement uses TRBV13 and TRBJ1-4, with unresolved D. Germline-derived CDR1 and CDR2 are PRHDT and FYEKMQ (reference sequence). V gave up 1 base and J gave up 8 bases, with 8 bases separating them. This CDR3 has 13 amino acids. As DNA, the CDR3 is TGTGCCAGCAGCTTAGACGTGGGGGAAAAACTGTTTTTT. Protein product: CASSLDVGEKLFF.

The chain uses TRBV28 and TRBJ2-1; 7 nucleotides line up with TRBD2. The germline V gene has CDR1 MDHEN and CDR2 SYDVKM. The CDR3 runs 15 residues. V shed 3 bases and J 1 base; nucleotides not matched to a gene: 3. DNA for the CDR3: TGTGCCAGCAGTTTGGAAGCGGGGTCCTACAATGAGCAGTTCTTC. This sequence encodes CASSLEAGSYNEQFF.

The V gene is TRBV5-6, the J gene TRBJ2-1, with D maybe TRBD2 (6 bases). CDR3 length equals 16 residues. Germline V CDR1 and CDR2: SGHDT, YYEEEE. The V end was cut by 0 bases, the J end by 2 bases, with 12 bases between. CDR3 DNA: TGTGCCAGCAGCTTGGGAAGACTAGGCCCCTACAATGAGCAGTTCTTC. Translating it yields CASSLGRLGPYNEQFF.

The CDR3 is CASSLGSYLREQYF. The CDR3 DNA is TGTGCCAGCAGCTTGGGCTCGTACCTTCGCGAGCAGTACTTC. The V call is TRBV5-6, the J call TRBJ2-7; D remains unclear. V was clipped by 0 bases and J by 6 bases, with 13 bases between them. CDR1 SGHDT and CDR2 YYEEEE come from the germline V gene. The CDR3 sequence is 14 residues long.

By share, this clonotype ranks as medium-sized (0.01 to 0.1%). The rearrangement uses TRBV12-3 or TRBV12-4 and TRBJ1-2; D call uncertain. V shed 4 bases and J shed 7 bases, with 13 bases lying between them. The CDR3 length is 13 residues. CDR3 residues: CASSSNGFGGYTF. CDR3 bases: TGTGCCAGCAGTTCCAATGGTTTCGGTGGCTACACCTTC.

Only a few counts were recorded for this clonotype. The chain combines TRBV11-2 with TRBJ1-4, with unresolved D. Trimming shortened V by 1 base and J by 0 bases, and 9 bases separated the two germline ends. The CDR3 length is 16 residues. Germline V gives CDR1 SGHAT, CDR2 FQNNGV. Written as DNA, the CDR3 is TGTGCCAGCAGCTTAGGCTCAGCTGCAACTAATGAAAAACTGTTTTTT. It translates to CASSLGSAATNEKLFF.